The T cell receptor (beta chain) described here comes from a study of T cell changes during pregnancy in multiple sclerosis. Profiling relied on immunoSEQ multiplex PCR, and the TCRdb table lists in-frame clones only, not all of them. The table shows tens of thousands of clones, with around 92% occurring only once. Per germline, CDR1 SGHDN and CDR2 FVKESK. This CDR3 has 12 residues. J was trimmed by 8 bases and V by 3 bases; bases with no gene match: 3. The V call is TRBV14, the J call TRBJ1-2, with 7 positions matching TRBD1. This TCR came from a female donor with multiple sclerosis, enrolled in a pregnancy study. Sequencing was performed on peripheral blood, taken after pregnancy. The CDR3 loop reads CASSHLGGGYTF. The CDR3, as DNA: TGTGCCAGCAGCCATCTAGGGGGCGGCTACACCTTC.